The rows below give T cell receptor beta chains drawn from one sample of a study of molecular identifiers for immune sequencing clone quantification. TCRdb reprocessed the PCR reads via MiXCR and lists one record per CDR3 protein. Of around 480,000 distinct CDR3 sequences in the sample, about 26% were seen once. The sample taken for sequencing was naive CD8+ T cells from blood, with Jurkat cell RNA spiked in. Every receptor here comes from a human donor in good health. Some libraries in this study had Jurkat cell RNA spiked in. Both conserved end residues are part of each CDR3. D genes are given only for firm matches. Rows give clone size only sometimes, using once, few, many, or a class for an expanded clone.

v_call	cdr3_length	d_call	j_call	clone_size	cdr3_nt	cdr3_aa
TRBV2	15	TRBD1	TRBJ1-3	NA	TGTGCCAGCAGTACTCTAGACAGGGCAGGAAACACCATATATTTT	CASSTLDRAGNTIYF
TRBV12-3/TRBV12-4	17	TRBD1	TRBJ2-2	few	TGTGCCAGCAGTACCGGGACAGGGGGCAAGGATGCCGGGGAGCTGTTTTTT	CASSTGTGGKDAGELFF
TRBV14	18	NA	TRBJ1-4	few	TGTGCCAGCAGCCAAGATGGGACCGCAGAAACAACTAATGAAAAACTGTTTTTT	CASSQDGTAETTNEKLFF
TRBV4-3	17	NA	TRBJ2-1	few	TGCGCCAGCAGCCATCTATTTCTAGCTACTTTAAACAATGAGCAGTTCTTC	CASSHLFLATLNNEQFF
TRBV6-5	16	NA	TRBJ1-6	NA	TGTGCCAGCAGTTACGATTATAGGGACTATAATTCACCCCTCCACTTT	CASSYDYRDYNSPLHF
TRBV4-3	15	NA	TRBJ2-7	many	TGCGCCAGCAGCCAAGAGTACTTTTCGACCTACGAGCAGTACTTC	CASSQEYFSTYEQYF
TRBV7-9	14	TRBD2	TRBJ2-7	few	TGTGCCAGCAGCCTTAGCGGGGTGACCTACGAGCAGTACTTC	CASSLSGVTYEQYF
TRBV12-3/TRBV12-4	15	TRBD2	TRBJ2-2	NA	TGTGCCAGCAGTTTCCAGCGGGAGTATCCCGGGGAGCTGTTTTTT	CASSFQREYPGELFF
TRBV19	13	NA	TRBJ1-5	few	TGTGCCAGTAAAAGGGGGGGCGCGAAGCCCCAGCATTTT	CASKRGGAKPQHF
TRBV6-2/TRBV6-3	15	TRBD1	TRBJ2-7	NA	TGTGCCAGCAGTCATTCGGGACAGGGGGCCCACGAGCAGTACTTC	CASSHSGQGAHEQYF
TRBV12-5	14	NA	TRBJ2-3	few	TGTGCTAGTGCCTCCGCGGGTTTGGCAGATACGCAGTATTTT	CASASAGLADTQYF
TRBV4-3	15	NA	TRBJ2-6	many	TGCGCCAGCAGCCAAGACCCGTCTGGGGCCAACGTCCTGACTTTC	CASSQDPSGANVLTF
TRBV12-3/TRBV12-4	13	NA	TRBJ1-2	NA	TGTGCCATCAGTCCAACAGAGAACTATGGCTACACCTTC	CAISPTENYGYTF
TRBV7-9	17	NA	TRBJ1-4	NA	TGTGCCAGCAGCTCCCTATCGGGGGGCCGGGCTAATGAAAAACTGTTTTTT	CASSSLSGGRANEKLFF
TRBV13	18	TRBD2	TRBJ2-1	few	TGTGCCAGCAGCTTAGCCGCGAGATCTAGCGGGGGCCATAATGAGCAGTTCTTC	CASSLAARSSGGHNEQFF
TRBV28	12	NA	TRBJ2-7	many	TGTGCCAGCAGTCCCACCCCTTCCGAGCAGTACTTC	CASSPTPSEQYF
TRBV4-3	16	NA	TRBJ1-2	NA	TGCGCCAGCAGCCAAGATCTACCGCCAGGCAACTATGGCTACACCTTC	CASSQDLPPGNYGYTF
TRBV6-2/TRBV6-3	14	NA	TRBJ2-7	few	TGTGCCAGCAGTTACGGTAACATTTTCTACGAGCAGTACTTC	CASSYGNIFYEQYF
TRBV4-1	13	NA	TRBJ1-1	once	TGCGCCAGCAGCCAACAAAGGGGGATTGAAGCTTTCTTT	CASSQQRGIEAFF
TRBV5-1	13	TRBD2	TRBJ2-1	many	TGCGCCAGCAGCTCCGGGGGGGCATTTGAGCAGTTCTTC	CASSSGGAFEQFF
TRBV3-1	13	NA	TRBJ2-2	once	TGTGCCAGCAGCCAAAACAGAGCCGGGGAGCTGTTTTTT	CASSQNRAGELFF
TRBV4-3	14	TRBD1	TRBJ2-7	NA	TGCGCCAGCAGCCAAGTCTCTTGGGACAGCAAGCAGTACTTC	CASSQVSWDSKQYF
TRBV18	13	NA	TRBJ1-1	NA	TGTGCCAGCTCACCCGGGGGTCTCACTGAAGCTTTCTTT	CASSPGGLTEAFF
TRBV6-6	15	NA	TRBJ1-5	NA	TGTGCCAGCACCGAGACAGGATTTAGCAATCAGCCCCAGCATTTT	CASTETGFSNQPQHF
TRBV20-1	14	TRBD2	TRBJ2-1	NA	TGCAGTGCTAGAGTCAGCGGGAGTAGGTATGAGCAGTTCTTC	CSARVSGSRYEQFF
TRBV28	15	NA	TRBJ1-1	NA	TGTGCCAGCAGTTTAACCCAGTCCCTGAACACTGAAGCTTTCTTT	CASSLTQSLNTEAFF
TRBV25-1	14	NA	TRBJ1-1	few	TGTGCCAGCAGTGGGGCCCATTGGGGGGCTGAAGCTTTCTTT	CASSGAHWGAEAFF
TRBV4-1	14	NA	TRBJ1-2	few	TGCGCCAGCAGCCAAGACGGGGCAGGGGATGGCTACACCTTC	CASSQDGAGDGYTF
TRBV4-1	16	TRBD1	TRBJ2-7	many	TGCGCCAGCAGCCAAAACCGGGACAGAAGCTCCTACGAGCAGTACTTC	CASSQNRDRSSYEQYF
TRBV6-5	14	TRBD1	TRBJ2-7	many	TGTGCCAGCAGTTACTCTCAGGGGGTATACGAGCAGTACTTC	CASSYSQGVYEQYF
TRBV30	12	NA	TRBJ1-3	NA	TGTGCCTGGAGGAAATTTGGAAACACCATATATTTT	CAWRKFGNTIYF
TRBV12-3/TRBV12-4	14	NA	TRBJ2-3	NA	TGTGCCAGCAGTTTTTTGACGCACACAGATACGCAGTATTTT	CASSFLTHTDTQYF
TRBV6-2/TRBV6-3	18	TRBD1	TRBJ1-1	NA	TGTGCCAGCAGTTACTCGCTGGACAGGGGAGAGAGGATCACTGAAGCTTTCTTT	CASSYSLDRGERITEAFF
TRBV6-1	13	NA	TRBJ1-1	few	TGTGCCAGCAGTGTAGATTTGGGGGTACTGGCTTTCTTT	CASSVDLGVLAFF
TRBV19	16	NA	TRBJ2-3	many	TGTGCCAGTAGTTACTGGACGGGGAGCATCACAGATACGCAGTATTTT	CASSYWTGSITDTQYF
TRBV27	14	NA	TRBJ1-5	many	TGTGCCAGCAGTCTCGGCAGGGGTAGTACTCCCCAGCATTTT	CASSLGRGSTPQHF
TRBV7-2	17	NA	TRBJ2-3	NA	TGTGCCAGCAGCCCCAGACGGGGTCCGGGGCACGCAGCTACGCAGTATTTT	CASSPRRGPGHAATQYF
TRBV7-6	17	TRBD2	TRBJ2-3	NA	TGTGCCAGCAGCTTAGCGACTAGCGGGAATCAGGCAGATACGCAGTATTTT	CASSLATSGNQADTQYF
TRBV27	13	NA	TRBJ1-1	NA	TGTACCAGCAGTTTATACCTGAACACTGAAGCTTTCTTT	CTSSLYLNTEAFF
TRBV27	16	TRBD1	TRBJ2-5	NA	TGTGCCAGCAGTTTATTCGCCAGGGGGACACAAGAGACCCAGTACTTC	CASSLFARGTQETQYF
TRBV28	14	TRBD1	TRBJ1-6	few	TGTGCCAGCAGTTTGGACAGGGTTACCTCACCCCTCCACTTT	CASSLDRVTSPLHF
TRBV6-5	16	TRBD1	TRBJ1-1	many	TGTGCCAGCAGTTACTGGGGGACAGGGGGCAACACTGAAGCTTTCTTT	CASSYWGTGGNTEAFF
TRBV7-8	14	NA	TRBJ2-6	NA	TGTGCCAGCAGCCTCCTAGCCGGGGCCAACGTCCTGACTTTC	CASSLLAGANVLTF
TRBV30	16	TRBD1	TRBJ2-3	few	TGTGCCTGGAGTGTTGCCCCGGGACAGCTCACAGATACGCAGTATTTT	CAWSVAPGQLTDTQYF
TRBV12-3/TRBV12-4	13	NA	TRBJ1-6	few	TGTGCCAGCAGTTTTCGCCCCAATTCACCCCTCCACTTT	CASSFRPNSPLHF
TRBV2	18	TRBD1	TRBJ1-2	few	TGTGCCAGCAGCCATGCCGATCCCGGGACAGGGGGTAACTATGGCTACACCTTC	CASSHADPGTGGNYGYTF
TRBV6-5	15	TRBD2	TRBJ2-7	many	TGTGCCAGCAGTTACGGGGCGGGGGGCTCCTACGAGCAGTACTTC	CASSYGAGGSYEQYF
TRBV27	15	TRBD1	TRBJ1-1	many	TGTGCCAGCAGTTACACAGGGGCACTGAACACTGAAGCTTTCTTT	CASSYTGALNTEAFF
TRBV6-9	14	NA	TRBJ2-5	many	TGTGCCAGAGAGCCCGGGAGAGATCAAGAGACCCAGTACTTC	CAREPGRDQETQYF
TRBV24-1	13	NA	TRBJ2-3	few	TGTGCCACCAGTGATGGCAGCACAGATACGCAGTATTTT	CATSDGSTDTQYF
TRBV5-1	19	TRBD1	TRBJ2-3	many	TGCGCCAGCCGCTCAAGAGGGCAGGGGGTACAATCGTCCACAGATACGCAGTATTTT	CASRSRGQGVQSSTDTQYF
TRBV6-5	13	TRBD1	TRBJ1-2	few	TGTGCCAGCAGTTGGGACAGTTTTAATGGCTACACCTTC	CASSWDSFNGYTF
TRBV20-1	15	NA	TRBJ2-1	many	TGCAGTGCTAGTTTAGAAAGGGGTTTGTTCGGTGAGCAGTTCTTC	CSASLERGLFGEQFF
TRBV4-2	15	NA	TRBJ2-3	many	TGTGCCAGCAGCCATCCGGGGGCTAGTGCAGATACGCAGTATTTT	CASSHPGASADTQYF
TRBV7-9	14	NA	TRBJ1-1	NA	TGTGCCAGCAGCTTGGCCAGTAAGAACGCTGAAGCTTTCTTC	CASSLASKNAEAFF
TRBV13	12	TRBD1	TRBJ1-1	few	TGTGCCAGCAGCCGACAGGGACTGGGGGCTTTCTTT	CASSRQGLGAFF
TRBV19	14	NA	TRBJ2-7	NA	TGTGCCAGTAGTATGGGGACAAGGAGTTACGAGCAGTACTTC	CASSMGTRSYEQYF
TRBV25-1	17	TRBD1	TRBJ2-2	NA	TGTGCCAGCAGAAAGGGACAGGGAGATCGGGGCACCGGGGAGCTGTTTTTT	CASRKGQGDRGTGELFF
TRBV28	15	NA	TRBJ2-5	few	TGTGCCAGCAGTTTATGGCAGGGCAGCCAAGAGACCCAGTACTTC	CASSLWQGSQETQYF